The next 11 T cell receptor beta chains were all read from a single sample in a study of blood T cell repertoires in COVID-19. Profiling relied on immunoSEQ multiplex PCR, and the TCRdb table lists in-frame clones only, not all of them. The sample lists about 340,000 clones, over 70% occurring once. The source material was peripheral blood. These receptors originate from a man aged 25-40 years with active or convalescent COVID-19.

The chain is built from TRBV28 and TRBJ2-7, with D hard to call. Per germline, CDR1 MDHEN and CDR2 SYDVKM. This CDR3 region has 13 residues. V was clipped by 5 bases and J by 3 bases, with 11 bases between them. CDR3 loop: CASSPPDVYEQYF. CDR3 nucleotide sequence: TGTGCCAGCAGTCCCCCAGATGTCTACGAGCAGTACTTC.

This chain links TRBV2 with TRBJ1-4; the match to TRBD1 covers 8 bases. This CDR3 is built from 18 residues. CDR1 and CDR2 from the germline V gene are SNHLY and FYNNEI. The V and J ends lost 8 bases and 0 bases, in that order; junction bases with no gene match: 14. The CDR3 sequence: CASLARGQAIATNEKLFF. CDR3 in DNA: TGTGCCAGCCTCGCTCGGGGACAGGCGATTGCAACTAATGAAAAACTGTTTTTT.

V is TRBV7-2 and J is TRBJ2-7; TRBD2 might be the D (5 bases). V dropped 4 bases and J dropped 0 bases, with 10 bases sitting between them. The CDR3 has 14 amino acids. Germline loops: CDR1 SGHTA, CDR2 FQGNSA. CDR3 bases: TGTGCCAGCAGCTCCCAGAGGGTCTCCTACGAGCAGTACTTC. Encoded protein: CASSSQRVSYEQYF.

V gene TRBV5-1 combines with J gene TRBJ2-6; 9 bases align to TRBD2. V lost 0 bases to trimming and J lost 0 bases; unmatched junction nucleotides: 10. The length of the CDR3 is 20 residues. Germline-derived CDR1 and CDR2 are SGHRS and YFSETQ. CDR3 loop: CASSLALGRGGPSGANVLTF. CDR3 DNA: TGCGCCAGCAGCTTGGCCCTCGGGCGGGGGGGCCCCTCTGGGGCCAACGTCCTGACTTTC. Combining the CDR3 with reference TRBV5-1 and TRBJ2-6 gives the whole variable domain KAGVTQTPRYLIKTRGQQVTLSCSPISGHRSVSWYQQTPGQGLQFLFEYFSETQRNKGNFPGRFSGRQFSNSRSEMNVSTLELGDSALYLCASSLALGRGGPSGANVLTFGAGSRLTVL.

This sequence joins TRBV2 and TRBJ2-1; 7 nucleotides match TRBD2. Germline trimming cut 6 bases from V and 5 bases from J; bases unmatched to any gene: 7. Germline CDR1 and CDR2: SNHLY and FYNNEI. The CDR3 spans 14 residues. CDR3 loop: CASSPSSGDNEQFF. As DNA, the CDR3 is TGTGCCAGCAGCCCCTCCAGCGGGGACAATGAGCAGTTCTTC.

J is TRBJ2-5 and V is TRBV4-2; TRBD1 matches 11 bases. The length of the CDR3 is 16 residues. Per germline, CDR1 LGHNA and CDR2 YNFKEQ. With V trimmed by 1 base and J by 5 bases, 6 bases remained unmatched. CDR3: CASSQGLDRGRETQYF. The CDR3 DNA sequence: TGTGCCAGCAGCCAAGGGCTGGACAGGGGGCGGGAGACCCAGTACTTC.

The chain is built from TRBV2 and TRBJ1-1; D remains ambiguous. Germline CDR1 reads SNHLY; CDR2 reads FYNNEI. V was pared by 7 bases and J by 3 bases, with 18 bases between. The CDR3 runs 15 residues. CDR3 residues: CASTPGYFRDTEAFF. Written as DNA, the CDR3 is TGTGCCAGCACTCCCGGTTATTTTCGGGACACTGAAGCTTTCTTT.

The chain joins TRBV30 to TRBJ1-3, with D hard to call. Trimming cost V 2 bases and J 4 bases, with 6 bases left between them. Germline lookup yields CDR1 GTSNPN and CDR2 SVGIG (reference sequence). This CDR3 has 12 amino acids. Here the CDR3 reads CAWSHRGNTIYF. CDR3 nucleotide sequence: TGTGCCTGGAGTCACCGGGGAAACACCATATATTTT.

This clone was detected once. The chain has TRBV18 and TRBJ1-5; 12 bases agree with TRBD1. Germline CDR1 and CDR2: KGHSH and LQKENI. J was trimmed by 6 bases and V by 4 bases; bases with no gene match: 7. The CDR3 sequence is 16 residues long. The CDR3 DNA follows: TGTGCCAGCTCACGGAGCGGGGGACAGGGGGCTCAGCCCCAGCATTTT. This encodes CASSRSGGQGAQPQHF.

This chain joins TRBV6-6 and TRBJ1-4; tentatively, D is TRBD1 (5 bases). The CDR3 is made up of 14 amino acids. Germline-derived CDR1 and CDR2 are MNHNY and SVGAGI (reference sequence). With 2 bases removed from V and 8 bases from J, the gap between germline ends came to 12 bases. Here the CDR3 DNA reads TGTGCCAGCAGTTACCCAGGGATCGGGGAAAAACTGTTTTTT. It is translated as CASSYPGIGEKLFF.

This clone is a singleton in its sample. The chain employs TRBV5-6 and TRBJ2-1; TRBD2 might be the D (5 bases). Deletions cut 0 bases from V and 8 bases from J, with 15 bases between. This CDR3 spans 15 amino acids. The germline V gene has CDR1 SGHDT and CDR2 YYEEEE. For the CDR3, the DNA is TGTGCCAGCAGCTTGGCGGGCGGGCCCAACCATGAGCAGTTCTTC. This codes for CASSLAGGPNHEQFF.